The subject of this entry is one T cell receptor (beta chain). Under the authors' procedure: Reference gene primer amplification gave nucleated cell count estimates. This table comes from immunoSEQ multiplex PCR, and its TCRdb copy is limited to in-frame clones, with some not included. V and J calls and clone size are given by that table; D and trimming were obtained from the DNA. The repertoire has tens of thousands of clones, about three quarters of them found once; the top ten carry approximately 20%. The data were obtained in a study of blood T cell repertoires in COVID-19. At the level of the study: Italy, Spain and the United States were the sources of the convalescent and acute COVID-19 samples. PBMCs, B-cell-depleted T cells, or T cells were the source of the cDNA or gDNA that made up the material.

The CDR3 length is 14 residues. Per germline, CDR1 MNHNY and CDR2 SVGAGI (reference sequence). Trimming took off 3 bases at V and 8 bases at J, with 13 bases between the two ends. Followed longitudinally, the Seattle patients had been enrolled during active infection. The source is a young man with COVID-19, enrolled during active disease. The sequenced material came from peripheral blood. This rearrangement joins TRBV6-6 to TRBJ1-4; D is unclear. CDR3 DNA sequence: TGTGCCAGCAGTTATCGGCAGGCGGGCGAAAAACTGTTTTTT. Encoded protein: CASSYRQAGEKLFF.